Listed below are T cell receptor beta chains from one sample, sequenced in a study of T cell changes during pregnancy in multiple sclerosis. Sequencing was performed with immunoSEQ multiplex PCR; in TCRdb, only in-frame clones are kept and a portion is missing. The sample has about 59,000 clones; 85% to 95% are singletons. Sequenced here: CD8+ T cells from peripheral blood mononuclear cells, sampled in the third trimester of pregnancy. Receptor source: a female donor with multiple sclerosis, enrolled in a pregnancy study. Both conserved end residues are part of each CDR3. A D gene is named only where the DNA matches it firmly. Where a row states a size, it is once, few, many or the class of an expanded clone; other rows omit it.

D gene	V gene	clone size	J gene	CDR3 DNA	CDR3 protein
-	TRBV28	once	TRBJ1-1	TGTGCCAGCAGTTTAAGGGGCGCTGGGACTGAAGCTTTCTTT	CASSLRGAGTEAFF
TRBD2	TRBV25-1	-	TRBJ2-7	TGTGCCAGCGCTGAGTGGGGGGGGAGCTCCTACGAGCAGTACTTC	CASAEWGGSSYEQYF
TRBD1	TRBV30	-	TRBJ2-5	TGTGCCTGGGGGACAGGGGGCGTAGAGACCCAGTACTTC	CAWGTGGVETQYF
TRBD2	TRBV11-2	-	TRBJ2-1	TGTGCCAGCAGCATCGGACTAGCGGGAGGGGTATTTACCTACAATGAGCAGTTCTTC	CASSIGLAGGVFTYNEQFF
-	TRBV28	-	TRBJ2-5	TGTGCCAGCAGTTTTATCCTGGAGGAGACCCAGTACTTC	CASSFILEETQYF
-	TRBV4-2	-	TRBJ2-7	TGTGCCAGCAGCCAAGATTCGGGAGCTTCCTACGAGCAGTACTTC	CASSQDSGASYEQYF
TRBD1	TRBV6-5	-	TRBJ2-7	TGTGCCAGCAGTTACGGGACAGGGACCTACGAGCAGTACTTC	CASSYGTGTYEQYF
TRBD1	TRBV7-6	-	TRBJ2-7	TGTGCCAGCAGTCCGACAGGGGACGAGCAGTACTTC	CASSPTGDEQYF
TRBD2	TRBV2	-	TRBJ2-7	TGTGCCAGCAGTGCGGTAGCGGGAGCCTACGAGCAGTACTTC	CASSAVAGAYEQYF
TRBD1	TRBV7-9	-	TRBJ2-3	TGTGCCAGCAGCTCCACCCTCCGGGGACAGGGGAGCACAGATACGCAGTATTTT	CASSSTLRGQGSTDTQYF
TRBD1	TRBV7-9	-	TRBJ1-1	TGTGCCAGCAGCTTAGTGGGCAGGGGGCTTGGCACTGAAGCTTTCTTT	CASSLVGRGLGTEAFF
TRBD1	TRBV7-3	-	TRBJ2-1	TGTGCCAGCCGACAGGGGAACGACAATGAGCAGTTCTTC	CASRQGNDNEQFF
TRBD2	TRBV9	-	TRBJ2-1	TGTGCCAGCAGCGTGCCGAGGACTAGCGGCCTTACCAATGAGCAGTTCTTC	CASSVPRTSGLTNEQFF
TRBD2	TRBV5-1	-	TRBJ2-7	TGCGCCAGCAGTGCAGCTAGCGGATCCTACGAGCAGTACTTC	CASSAASGSYEQYF
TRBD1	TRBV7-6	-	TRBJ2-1	TGTGCCAGCAGCCCATTCGGACAGGGCGGAGTGTACAATGAGCAGTTCTTC	CASSPFGQGGVYNEQFF
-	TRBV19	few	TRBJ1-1	TGTGCCAGTAGTCCGTTATTAGAAGCTTTCTTT	CASSPLLEAFF
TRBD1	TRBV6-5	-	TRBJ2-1	TGTGCCAGCAGAACGGACAGGTCCTACAATGAGCAGTTCTTC	CASRTDRSYNEQFF
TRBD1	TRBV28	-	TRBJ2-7	TGTGCCAGCTACGGACAGGGTGGGTACGAGCAGTACTTC	CASYGQGGYEQYF
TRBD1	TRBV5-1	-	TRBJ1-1	TGCGCCAGCAGCCTCCGACAGGGAGTAGGGACTGAAGCTTTCTTT	CASSLRQGVGTEAFF
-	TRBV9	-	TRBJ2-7	TGTGCCAGCAGCGGCGACAAAATCTACGAGCAGTACTTC	CASSGDKIYEQYF
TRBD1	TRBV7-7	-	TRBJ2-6	TGTGCCAGCAGCGCCCAGACAGGGGACAGGGCCAACGTCCTGACTTTC	CASSAQTGDRANVLTF
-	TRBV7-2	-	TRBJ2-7	TGTGCCAGCAGCTTTGGCCCGTCCTACGAGCAGTACTTC	CASSFGPSYEQYF
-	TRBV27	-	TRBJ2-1	TGTGCCAGCAGTTTTAGCTCGCGAGCGGACAATGAGCAGTTCTTC	CASSFSSRADNEQFF
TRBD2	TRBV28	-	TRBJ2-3	TGTGCCAGCAGTTGTCAAGGCAGCCACTTAGCGGGAGTGTGGACAGATACGCAGTATTTT	CASSCQGSHLAGVWTDTQYF
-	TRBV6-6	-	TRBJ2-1	TGTGCCAGCAGTTTTACAGGGACGTCCTACAATGAGCAGTTCTTC	CASSFTGTSYNEQFF
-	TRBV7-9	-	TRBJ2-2	TGTGCCAGCAGCCCCAGGAGCGGGTCGAACACCGGGGAGCTGTTTTTT	CASSPRSGSNTGELFF
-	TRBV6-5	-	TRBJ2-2	TGTGCCAGCAGCTTCGAGGCCGGGGAGCTGTTTTTT	CASSFEAGELFF
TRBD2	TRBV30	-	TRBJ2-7	TGTGCCTGGAGTGATCTAGCGGGAGCGGGGGAGCAGTACTTC	CAWSDLAGAGEQYF
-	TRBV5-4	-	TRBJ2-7	TGTGCCAGCAGCTTTGGTCCAGGTACCTACGAGCAGTACTTC	CASSFGPGTYEQYF
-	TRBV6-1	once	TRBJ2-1	TGTGCCAGCAGTGAAGCGGCGGGGAAGCAGTTCTTC	CASSEAAGKQFF
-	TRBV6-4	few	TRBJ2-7	TGTGCCAGCAGTAGACAGGATCGGCCAGGCGAGCAGTACTTC	CASSRQDRPGEQYF
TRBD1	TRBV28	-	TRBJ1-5	TGTGCCAGCAGTGGGGGGACAGGGGACTATAGCAATCAGCCCCAGCATTTT	CASSGGTGDYSNQPQHF
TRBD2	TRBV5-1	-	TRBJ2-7	TGCGCCAGCAGGGAAGGACTAGCAAGCTCCTACGAGCAGTACTTC	CASREGLASSYEQYF
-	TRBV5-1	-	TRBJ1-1	TGCGCCAGCAGCTCAGACTACACTGAAGCTTTCTTT	CASSSDYTEAFF
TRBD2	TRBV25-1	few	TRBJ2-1	TGTGCCAGCAGTCGCGGGGGGTACAATGAGCAGTTCTTC	CASSRGGYNEQFF
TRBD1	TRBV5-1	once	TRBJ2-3	TGCGCCAGCAGCACCGGGACAGGGAGCACAGATACGCAGTATTTT	CASSTGTGSTDTQYF
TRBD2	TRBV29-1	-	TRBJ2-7	TGCAGCGTTAATAGCGGGAGTCCCGAGCAGTACTTC	CSVNSGSPEQYF
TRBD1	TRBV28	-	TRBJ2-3	TGTGCCAGCAGCTGGACAGGGGATTCGGATACGCAGTATTTT	CASSWTGDSDTQYF
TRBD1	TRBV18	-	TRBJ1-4	TGTGCCAGCTCACCGCGGCAGGGGGCGTGGAGGAATGAAAAACTGTTTTTT	CASSPRQGAWRNEKLFF
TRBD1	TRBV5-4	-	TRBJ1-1	TGTGCCAGCAGCCCGGGACAGATGAACACTGAAGCTTTCTTT	CASSPGQMNTEAFF